These 30 T cell receptor beta chains were all obtained from the same sample, sequenced in a study of PD-1 blockade in classical Hodgkin lymphoma (dated by TCRdb to 2018 to 2021). According to the study, the label for this sample's time point signals: cycle 4 day 1 (C4D1), after six to seven weeks of nivolumab. All trial patients had relapsed after autologous stem cell transplantation, with cohorts A, B and C differing in prior brentuximab vedotin exposure. Libraries were built with the immunoSEQ multiplex PCR assay. The immuneACCESS repertoire file appears here via TCRdb, limited to in-frame rearrangements. These files lack a portion of the clones; in checked studies, under half of the deficit traces to unresolved V genes, and the cause of the others is not known. The sample has 90,000 to 110,000 clones on record, roughly nine tenths of them singletons. The leading ten clones occupy under 20% of the sample.

The sequences come from peripheral blood mononuclear cells (PBMCs), collected before the fourth cycle of nivolumab. Receptors originate from a human donor with classical Hodgkin lymphoma.

The chain joins TRBV6-1 to TRBJ1-1, with TRBD1 matching 9 bases. With V trimmed by 4 bases and J by 3 bases, 6 bases remained unmatched. This CDR3 has 15 amino acids. Germline V gene lookup returns CDR1 MNHNS and CDR2 SASEGT. The CDR3 nucleotides are TGTGCCAGCAGTGGACAGGGGGGTTGGGACACTGAAGCTTTCTTT. This sequence encodes CASSGQGGWDTEAFF.

The chain joins TRBV19 to TRBJ2-7; no definite D call. The CDR3 covers 14 residues. V was clipped by 3 bases and J by 2 bases, with 11 bases between them. Germline-derived CDR1 and CDR2 are LNHDA and SQIVND (reference sequence). The CDR3 loop reads CASSIAGMPYEQYF. CDR3 bases: TGTGCCAGTAGTATTGCAGGAATGCCCTACGAGCAGTACTTC.

The chain carries TRBV20-1 and TRBJ1-5; D is ambiguous. The germline V gene encodes CDR1 DFQATT and CDR2 SNEGSKA (reference sequence). This CDR3 spans 11 amino acids. The CDR3 is CRPPKRGAQHF. Here the CDR3 DNA reads TGCAGGCCGCCGAAGCGGGGTGCCCAGCATTTT.

Written as DNA, the CDR3 is TGTGCCAGCAGCCTCGGGACAGGGAGTGTGGCCAAAAACATTCAGTACTTC. It translates to CASSLGTGSVAKNIQYF. The rearrangement joins TRBV7-2 to TRBJ2-4, with 9 bases matching TRBD1. The CDR3 totals 17 residues. The germline gives CDR1 SGHTA, CDR2 FQGNSA. The V and J ends lost 5 bases and 1 base, in that order; junction bases with no gene match: 9. The variable domain in full, with the rest retrieved from reference TRBV7-2 and TRBJ2-4, is GAGVSQSPSNKVTEKGKDVELRCDPISGHTALYWYRQSLGQGLEFLIYFQGNSAPDKSGLPSDRFSAERTGGSVSTLTIQRTQQEDSAVYLCASSLGTGSVAKNIQYFGAGTRLSVL.

This chain links TRBV4-1 with TRBJ1-1; D gene ambiguous. CDR3 length: 16 residues. V was cut by 1 base and J by 10 bases, with 22 bases left in between. The germline V gene has CDR1 MGHRA and CDR2 YSYEKL. The CDR3 region is CASSQVTDSVQKGAFF. For the CDR3, the DNA is TGCGCCAGCAGCCAAGTTACTGATTCTGTTCAAAAGGGAGCTTTCTTT.

This clone was seen just once. The chain employs TRBV30 and TRBJ2-2; no reliable D call. Between the trimmed V and J ends, which lost 4 bases and 1 base, there was a span of 10 bases. The CDR3 is 14 residues long. Germline CDR1 is GTSNPN and CDR2 is SVGIG (reference sequence). The chain's CDR3 is CAWIEVLNTGELFF. The CDR3 DNA reads as TGTGCCTGGATTGAGGTTCTGAACACCGGGGAGCTGTTTTTT.

This clone appeared a few times. V gene TRBV19 combines with J gene TRBJ1-1, with 7 positions matching TRBD1. Germline V gene lookup returns CDR1 LNHDA and CDR2 SQIVND (reference sequence). V lost 10 bases to trimming and J lost 0 bases; unmatched junction nucleotides: 14. CDR3 length: 16 residues. CDR3 in amino acids: CATRIRDSSMNTEAFF. CDR3 sequence (DNA): TGTGCCACTCGAATACGGGACAGCTCTATGAACACTGAAGCTTTCTTT.

J is TRBJ2-3 and V is TRBV27, with 8 bases identical to TRBD2. The CDR3 sequence is 16 residues long. Germline V gene lookup returns CDR1 MNHEY and CDR2 SMNVEV (reference sequence). Trimming at V came to 3 bases and at J to 2 bases, leaving 7 bases not matched to a gene. The CDR3 spells CASSLGTRLLTDTQYF. The CDR3 bases are TGTGCCAGCAGTTTGGGGACTAGACTCCTCACAGATACGCAGTATTTT.

This rearrangement joins TRBV27 to TRBJ2-7; TRBD2 matches 7 bases. The V gene end was trimmed by 3 bases and the J gene end by 3 bases; junction bases not matched to a gene: 8. The CDR3 has 15 amino acids. Germline V gives CDR1 MNHEY, CDR2 SMNVEV (reference sequence). This CDR3 is CASSFPGGADYEQYF. The CDR3 nucleotides read TGTGCCAGCAGTTTCCCGGGAGGCGCAGACTACGAGCAGTACTTC.

This clone has just a few counts. This chain connects TRBV19 to TRBJ2-2; D remains unclear. The CDR3 loop spans 12 amino acids. Germline CDR1 reads LNHDA; CDR2 reads SQIVND (reference sequence). Trimming pared 9 bases from V and 7 bases from J, leaving 12 bases between. DNA of the CDR3: TGTGCCAGCGAACCAGAGATCGGGGAGCTGTTTTTT. Its translation is CASEPEIGELFF. Combining the CDR3 with reference TRBV19 and TRBJ2-2 gives the whole variable domain DGGITQSPKYLFRKEGQNVTLSCEQNLNHDAMYWYRQDPGQGLRLIYYSQIVNDFQKGDIAEGYSVSREKKESFPLTVTSAQKNPTAFYLCASEPEIGELFFGEGSRLTVL.

The gene calls are TRBV28 and TRBJ1-5; D is uncertain. The CDR3 runs to 13 residues. Germline CDR1 is MDHEN and CDR2 is SYDVKM. Trimming removed 5 bases at V and 4 bases at J, with 9 bases between. The CDR3 here is CASSPYGNQPQHF. The CDR3 bases are TGTGCCAGCAGTCCCTATGGGAATCAGCCCCAGCATTTT.

Comments on this clone: The limits of the CDR3 on the DNA are not certain, so only TCRdb's listed CDR3 is given. The chain uses TRBV21-1 and TRBJ2-4; the table's D call, TRBD2, was not checked against the DNA. TRBV21-1 is a documented pseudogene. The length of the CDR3 is 19 amino acids, counting both ends. CDR3 protein: CASSKGWGSGSCLRDIQYF.

This clone was counted a single time. The rearrangement uses TRBV5-1 and TRBJ1-2, with 8 bases fitting TRBD1. The CDR3 loop spans 16 amino acids. The junction had 8 bases not matched to a gene; V was cut back by 3 bases and J by 1 base. Germline CDR1 is SGHRS and CDR2 is YFSETQ. Here the CDR3 reads CASSSRTGNNNYGYTF. The CDR3, as DNA: TGCGCCAGCAGCTCAAGGACAGGGAACAATAACTATGGCTACACCTTC.

The chain links TRBV6-5 to TRBJ2-5; 9 bases are shared with TRBD1. The CDR3 totals 15 residues. Per germline, CDR1 MNHEY and CDR2 SVGAGI. V was pared by 5 bases and J by 3 bases, with 7 bases of the junction left unmatched. The CDR3 DNA reads TGTGCCAGCAGTATTTTAACAGGGGGCAAAGAGACCCAGTACTTC. It is translated as CASSILTGGKETQYF.

This clone was observed a single time. This chain joins TRBV6-6 and TRBJ2-7; D is possibly TRBD1 (5 bases). CDR1 and CDR2 (germline): MNHNY, SVGAGI (reference sequence). Trimming pared 5 bases from V and 7 bases from J, leaving 15 bases between. This CDR3 contains 13 residues. As DNA, the CDR3 is TGTGCCAGCAGTCGGACATCTGATGAGGAGCAGTACTTC. It is translated as CASSRTSDEEQYF.

In the case of this clone: This sample includes further DNA sequences coding for the same CDR3. This chain uses TRBV29-1 with TRBJ2-1; no clear D gene. The CDR3 is 13 amino acids. Trimming took off 4 bases at V and 7 bases at J, with 14 bases between the two ends. Germline values: CDR1 SQVTM, CDR2 ANQGSEA. As DNA, the CDR3 is TGCAGCGTTGGTCCCCTGATGGGGAATGAGCAGTTCTTC. Its protein is CSVGPLMGNEQFF.

V and J are TRBV27 and TRBJ1-5, with D maybe TRBD1 (6 bases). The CDR3 has 14 amino acids. From germline, CDR1 is MNHEY and CDR2 SMNVEV (reference sequence). V gave up 5 bases and J gave up 6 bases, with 14 bases separating them. This CDR3 reads CASSPRQAGQPQHF. CDR3 DNA: TGTGCCAGCAGTCCCAGACAGGCAGGTCAGCCCCAGCATTTT.

The chain has TRBV19 and TRBJ1-1; D is perhaps TRBD1 (6 bases). Germline loops: CDR1 LNHDA, CDR2 SQIVND (reference sequence). The CDR3 runs 14 residues. Trimming left V 7 bases short and J 0 bases short, with 12 bases between. The CDR3 DNA sequence: TGTGCCAGTACCCTGGACAGTTTGAACACTGAAGCTTTCTTT. It yields the protein CASTLDSLNTEAFF.

The count of this clone is one. This chain links TRBV27 with TRBJ2-3; D not resolved. The V gene's germline CDR1 is MNHEY and CDR2 SMNVEV (reference sequence). This CDR3 spans 13 amino acids. Trimming removed 3 bases at V and 2 bases at J, with 6 bases between. CDR3 residues: CASSFSDTDTQYF. The CDR3 coding sequence is TGTGCCAGCAGTTTTAGTGACACAGATACGCAGTATTTT.

The chain couples TRBV5-1 to TRBJ2-1; 9 bases are shared with TRBD2. J gave up 4 bases and V 0 bases, and 11 bases lay outside the gene matches. Germline CDR1 SGHRS, CDR2 YFSETQ. This CDR3 contains 18 residues. CDR3 DNA: TGCGCCAGCAGCTTGGCTGAATCGGGCGGGAGGGGTTACAATGAGCAGTTCTTC. Protein sequence: CASSLAESGGRGYNEQFF.

The rearrangement uses TRBV5-1 and TRBJ1-1; a possible D gene is TRBD1 (6 bases). V lost 4 bases and J 3 bases, leaving 16 bases between the germline ends. From germline, CDR1 is SGHRS and CDR2 YFSETQ. CDR3 length: 15 residues. The CDR3 sequence is CASSTQGRGYTEAFF. DNA of the CDR3: TGCGCCAGCAGCACTCAGGGGAGAGGGTACACTGAAGCTTTCTTT.

V is TRBV28 and J is TRBJ2-5, with a tentative D call TRBD1 (5 bases). Germline CDR1 reads MDHEN; CDR2 reads SYDVKM. The germline V and J ends were trimmed by 6 bases and 0 bases, with 5 bases remaining between them. The CDR3 is 12 amino acids. CDR3 DNA sequence: TGTGCCAGCAGAGGGGACCAAGAGACCCAGTACTTC. Translating it yields CASRGDQETQYF.

The chain combines TRBV2 with TRBJ2-1; TRBD1 agrees at 7 bases. Trimming took 8 bases from V and 0 from J; bases not matched to a gene: 4. Germline V CDR1 and CDR2: SNHLY, FYNNEI. The CDR3 extends over 14 amino acids. The CDR3 DNA reads TGTGCCAGCTTGAACAGGGGCTCCTACAATGAGCAGTTCTTC. Amino acids: CASLNRGSYNEQFF.

The chain combines TRBV7-9 with TRBJ2-5; TRBD2 might be the D (5 bases). Looked up from germline, CDR1 is SEHNR and CDR2 is FQNEAQ (reference sequence). The CDR3 length is 14 residues. V was shortened by 5 bases and J by 3 bases, with 13 bases between the two germline ends. As DNA, the CDR3 is TGTGCCAGCAGCCCTGACTATGGTGAAGAGACCCAGTACTTC. It is translated as CASSPDYGEETQYF.

The rearrangement uses TRBV30 and TRBJ2-7; 8 positions match TRBD1. The CDR3 covers 14 residues. J lost 4 bases, V lost 2 bases, and 7 bases had no gene match. Germline V CDR1 and CDR2: GTSNPN, SVGIG (reference sequence). DNA for the CDR3: TGTGCCTGGAGTCCTACAGGGGGTAGGTACGAGCAGTACTTC. Protein product: CAWSPTGGRYEQYF.

The chain has TRBV5-1 and TRBJ2-5, with TRBD2 identical over 7 bases. CDR1 SGHRS and CDR2 YFSETQ come from the germline V gene. This CDR3 region has 14 residues. Trimming took 4 bases from V and 5 from J; bases not matched to a gene: 8. The CDR3 coding sequence is TGCGCCAGCAGCGCGGGGGAGGCTCGGGAGACCCAGTACTTC. This codes for CASSAGEARETQYF.

The chain couples TRBV19 to TRBJ2-6; possible D gene TRBD2, 5 bases. The V and J ends lost 5 bases and 4 bases respectively, with 21 bases between them. CDR1 is LNHDA, CDR2 SQIVND, per germline (reference sequence). The CDR3 runs 18 residues. In DNA form, the CDR3 reads TGTGCCAGTAGTCCTAGCTTAGGGCTGGGTCTGGGGGCCAACGTCCTGACTTTC. It codes for CASSPSLGLGLGANVLTF.

This sequence joins TRBV19 and TRBJ2-5; TRBD2 agrees at 9 bases. This CDR3 has 19 residues. With 5 bases clipped from V and 5 bases from J, the junction kept 21 bases outside the gene matches. The germline V gene encodes CDR1 LNHDA and CDR2 SQIVND (reference sequence). CDR3 bases: TGTGCCAGTAGTTTGACCTCCGGGACCCTTAGCGGGAGTGGTGAGACCCAGTACTTC. As protein: CASSLTSGTLSGSGETQYF.

The chain combines TRBV11-2 with TRBJ2-7; no reliable D call. There are 15 residues in the CDR3. The V end lost 1 base, the J end lost 1 base, and 11 bases lay between the germline ends. The germline gives CDR1 SGHAT, CDR2 FQNNGV. CDR3 nucleotides: TGTGCCAGCAGCTTAGTAGGAGCCGGGTCCTACGAGCAGTACTTC. Its translation is CASSLVGAGSYEQYF.

The V gene is TRBV28, the J gene TRBJ2-1, with D possibly called TRBD1 or TRBD2 (5 bases each). In germline, CDR1 is MDHEN, CDR2 SYDVKM. The V and J ends lost 3 bases and 7 bases respectively, with 16 bases between them. CDR3 length: 15 residues. CDR3 sequence reads: CASSFWERGTNEQFF. Here the CDR3 DNA reads TGTGCCAGCAGTTTCTGGGAGAGGGGTACGAATGAGCAGTTCTTC.